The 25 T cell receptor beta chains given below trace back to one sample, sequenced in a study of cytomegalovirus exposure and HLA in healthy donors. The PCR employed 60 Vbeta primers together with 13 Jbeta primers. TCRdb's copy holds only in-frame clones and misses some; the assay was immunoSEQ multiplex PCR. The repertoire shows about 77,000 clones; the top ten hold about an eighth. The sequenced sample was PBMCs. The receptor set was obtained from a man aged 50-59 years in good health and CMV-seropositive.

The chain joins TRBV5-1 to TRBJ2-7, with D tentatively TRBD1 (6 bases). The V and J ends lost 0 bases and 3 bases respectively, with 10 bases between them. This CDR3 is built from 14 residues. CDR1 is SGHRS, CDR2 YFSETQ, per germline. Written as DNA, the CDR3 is TGCGCCAGCAGCTTGGGCCGGGACAACTACGAGCAGTACTTC. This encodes CASSLGRDNYEQYF.

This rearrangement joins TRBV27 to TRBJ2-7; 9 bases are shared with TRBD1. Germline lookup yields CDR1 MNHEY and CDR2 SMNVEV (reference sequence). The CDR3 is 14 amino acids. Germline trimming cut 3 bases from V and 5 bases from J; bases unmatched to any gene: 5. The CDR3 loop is CASSFSDRGDEQYV. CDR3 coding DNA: TGTGCCAGCAGTTTCAGTGACAGGGGGGACGAGCAGTACGTC.

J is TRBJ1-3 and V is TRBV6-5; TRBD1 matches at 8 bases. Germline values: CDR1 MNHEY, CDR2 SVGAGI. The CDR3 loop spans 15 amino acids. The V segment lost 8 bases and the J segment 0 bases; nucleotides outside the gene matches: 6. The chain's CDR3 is CASGTGAYSGNTIYF. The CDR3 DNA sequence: TGTGCCAGCGGGACAGGAGCCTACTCTGGAAACACCATATATTTT.

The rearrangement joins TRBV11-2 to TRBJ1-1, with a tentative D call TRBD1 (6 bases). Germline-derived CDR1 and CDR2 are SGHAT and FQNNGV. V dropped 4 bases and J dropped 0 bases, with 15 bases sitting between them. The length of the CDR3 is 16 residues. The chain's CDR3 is CASSSSPGQMNTEAFF. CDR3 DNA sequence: TGTGCCAGCAGCTCTTCTCCGGGACAAATGAACACTGAAGCTTTCTTT.

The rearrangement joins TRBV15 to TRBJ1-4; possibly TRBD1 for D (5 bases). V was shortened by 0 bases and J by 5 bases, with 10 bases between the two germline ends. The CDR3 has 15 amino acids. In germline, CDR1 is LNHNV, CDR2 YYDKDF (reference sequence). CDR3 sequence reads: CATSRDGAENEKLFF. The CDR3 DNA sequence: TGTGCCACCAGCAGAGATGGGGCAGAAAATGAAAAACTGTTTTTT.

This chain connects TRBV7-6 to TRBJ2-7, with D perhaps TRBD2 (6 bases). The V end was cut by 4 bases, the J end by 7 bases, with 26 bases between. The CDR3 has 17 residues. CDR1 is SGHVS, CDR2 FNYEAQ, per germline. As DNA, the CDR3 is TGTGCCAGCAGCTGGAGCCTAGGAGGCCGACTAGTTATGGAGCAGTACTTC. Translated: CASSWSLGGRLVMEQYF.

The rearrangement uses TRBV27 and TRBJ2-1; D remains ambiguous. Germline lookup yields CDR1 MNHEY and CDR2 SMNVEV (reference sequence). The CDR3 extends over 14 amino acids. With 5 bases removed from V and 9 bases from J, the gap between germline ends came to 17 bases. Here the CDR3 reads CASSPTRDASEQFF. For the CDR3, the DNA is TGTGCCAGCAGTCCTACCCGAGATGCGAGTGAGCAGTTCTTC.

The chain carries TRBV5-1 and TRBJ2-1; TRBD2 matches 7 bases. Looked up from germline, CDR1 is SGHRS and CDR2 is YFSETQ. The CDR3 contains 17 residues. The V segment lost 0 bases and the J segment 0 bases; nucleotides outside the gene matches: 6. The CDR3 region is CASSLGGAGSSYNEQFF. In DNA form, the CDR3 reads TGCGCCAGCAGCTTGGGAGGAGCGGGGAGCTCCTACAATGAGCAGTTCTTC.

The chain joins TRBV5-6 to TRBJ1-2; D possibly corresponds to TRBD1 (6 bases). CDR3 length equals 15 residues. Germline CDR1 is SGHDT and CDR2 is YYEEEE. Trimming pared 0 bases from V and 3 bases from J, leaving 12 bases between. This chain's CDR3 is CASSLGTGRDYGYTF. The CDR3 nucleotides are TGTGCCAGCAGCTTGGGCACAGGGCGCGACTATGGCTACACCTTC.

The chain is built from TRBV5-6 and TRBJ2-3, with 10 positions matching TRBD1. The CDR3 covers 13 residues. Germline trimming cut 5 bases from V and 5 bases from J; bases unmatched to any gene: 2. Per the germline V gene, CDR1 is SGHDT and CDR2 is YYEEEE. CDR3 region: CASSRDRGDTQYF. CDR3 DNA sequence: TGTGCCAGCAGTCGGGACAGGGGAGATACGCAGTATTTT.

CDR3 protein: CASSLVGETQYF. The CDR3 coding sequence is TGCGCCAGCAGCTTGGTTGGGGAGACCCAGTACTTC. This chain uses TRBV5-1 with TRBJ2-7; D ambiguous. The J call may be faulty, since TRBJ2-5 better matches the DNA end. This CDR3 is built from 12 residues. CDR1 is SGHRS, CDR2 YFSETQ, per germline.

CDR3 region: CASTRAGGSYNEQFF. CDR3 in DNA: TGTGCCAGCACCAGAGCGGGAGGGAGCTACAATGAGCAGTTCTTC. V and J are TRBV9 and TRBJ2-1; TRBD2 agrees at 10 bases. In germline, CDR1 is SGDLS, CDR2 YYNGEE. Losses at the gene ends were 6 bases for V and 3 bases for J; bases not matched to a gene: 6. The CDR3 sequence is 15 residues long.

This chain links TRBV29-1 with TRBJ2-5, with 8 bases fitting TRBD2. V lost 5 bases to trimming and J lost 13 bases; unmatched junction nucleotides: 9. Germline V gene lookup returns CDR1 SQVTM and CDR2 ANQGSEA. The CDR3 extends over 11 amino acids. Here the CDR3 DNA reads TGCAGCGTTAGGGACGGGAGGGATGGGTACTTC. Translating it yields CSVRDGRDGYF.

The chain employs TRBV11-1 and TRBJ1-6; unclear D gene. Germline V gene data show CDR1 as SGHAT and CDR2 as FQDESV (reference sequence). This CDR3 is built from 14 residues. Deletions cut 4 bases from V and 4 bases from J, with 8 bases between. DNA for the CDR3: TGTGCCAGCAGCTACGGTCATTATAATTCACCCCTCCACTTT. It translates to CASSYGHYNSPLHF.

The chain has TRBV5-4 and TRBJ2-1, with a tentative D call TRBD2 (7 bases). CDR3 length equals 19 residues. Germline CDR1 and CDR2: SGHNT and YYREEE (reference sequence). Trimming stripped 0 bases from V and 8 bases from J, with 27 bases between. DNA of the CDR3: TGTGCCAGCAGCTTGGATCGCGGCCGCGGGGGCAGGTCGGCTGATGAGCAGTTCTTC. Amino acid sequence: CASSLDRGRGGRSADEQFF.

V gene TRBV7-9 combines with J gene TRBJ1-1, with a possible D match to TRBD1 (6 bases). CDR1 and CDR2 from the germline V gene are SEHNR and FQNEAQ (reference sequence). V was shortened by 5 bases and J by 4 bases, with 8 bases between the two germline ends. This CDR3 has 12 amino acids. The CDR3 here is CASSTGLTEAFF. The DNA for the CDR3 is TGTGCCAGCAGCACAGGGCTCACTGAAGCTTTCTTT.

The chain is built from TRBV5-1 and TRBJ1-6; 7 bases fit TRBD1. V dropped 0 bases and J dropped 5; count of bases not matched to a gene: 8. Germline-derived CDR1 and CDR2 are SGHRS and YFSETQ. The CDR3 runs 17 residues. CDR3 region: CASSLVPPGQNNSPLHF. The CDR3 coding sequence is TGCGCCAGCAGCTTGGTACCCCCGGGACAGAATAATTCACCCCTCCACTTT.

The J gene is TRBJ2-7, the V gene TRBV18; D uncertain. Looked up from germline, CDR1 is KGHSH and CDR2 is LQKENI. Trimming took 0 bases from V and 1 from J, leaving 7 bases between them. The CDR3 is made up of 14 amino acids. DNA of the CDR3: TGTGCCAGCTCACCACCGGGCCTGTCCTACGAGCAGTACTTC. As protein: CASSPPGLSYEQYF.

DNA for the CDR3: TGTGCCAGCAGTCAAAACAGGGTCCTTTCTGGGGCCAACGTCCTGACTTTC. It is translated as CASSQNRVLSGANVLTF. The V and J genes are TRBV27 and TRBJ2-6, with a weak D call TRBD1 (6 bases). CDR1 MNHEY and CDR2 SMNVEV come from the germline V gene (reference sequence). The CDR3 sequence is 17 residues long. Between the trimmed V and J ends, which lost 5 bases and 1 base, there was a span of 15 bases. The full variable domain, completed using reference TRBV27 and TRBJ2-6, is EAQVTQNPRYLITVTGKKLTVTCSQNMNHEYMSWYRQDPGLGLRQIYYSMNVEVTDKGDVPEGYKVSRKEKRNFPLILESPSPNQTSLYFCASSQNRVLSGANVLTFGAGSRLTVL.

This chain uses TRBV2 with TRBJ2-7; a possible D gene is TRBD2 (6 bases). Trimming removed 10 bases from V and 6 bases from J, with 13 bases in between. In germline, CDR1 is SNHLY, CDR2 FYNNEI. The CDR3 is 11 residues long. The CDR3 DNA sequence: TGTGCCACGCAAGGGAGGCCCGAGCAGTACGTC. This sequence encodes CATQGRPEQYV.

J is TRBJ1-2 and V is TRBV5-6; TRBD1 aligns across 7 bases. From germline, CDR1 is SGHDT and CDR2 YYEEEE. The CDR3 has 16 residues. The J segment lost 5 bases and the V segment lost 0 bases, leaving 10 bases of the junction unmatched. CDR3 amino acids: CASSLEGAQGIYGYTF. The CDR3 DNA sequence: TGTGCCAGCAGCTTGGAGGGGGCGCAGGGGATATATGGCTACACCTTC. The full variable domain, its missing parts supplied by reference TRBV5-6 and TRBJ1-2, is DAGVTQSPTHLIKTRGQQVTLRCSPKSGHDTVSWYQQALGQGPQFIFQYYEEEERQRGNFPDRFSGHQFPNYSSELNVNALLLGDSALYLCASSLEGAQGIYGYTFGSGTRLTVV.

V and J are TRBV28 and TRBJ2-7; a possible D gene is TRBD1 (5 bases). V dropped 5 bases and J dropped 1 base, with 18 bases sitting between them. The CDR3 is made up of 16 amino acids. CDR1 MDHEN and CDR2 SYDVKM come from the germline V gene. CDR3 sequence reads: CASSDPGQKASYEQYF. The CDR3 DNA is TGTGCCAGCAGTGACCCAGGGCAGAAGGCATCCTACGAGCAGTACTTC.

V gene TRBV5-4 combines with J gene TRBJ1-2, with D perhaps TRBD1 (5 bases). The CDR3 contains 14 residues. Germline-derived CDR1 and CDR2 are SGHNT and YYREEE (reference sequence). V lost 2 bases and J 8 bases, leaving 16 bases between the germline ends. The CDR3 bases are TGTGCCAGCAGCTTCCGAGAGGGACTTGGGGGCTACACCTTC. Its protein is CASSFREGLGGYTF.

CDR3 in amino acids: CASSNAPHYEQYV. In nucleotides, the CDR3 is TGTGCCAGCAGTAACGCACCCCACTACGAGCAGTACGTC. This chain joins TRBV6-5 and TRBJ2-7; no definite D call. The V gene's germline CDR1 is MNHEY and CDR2 SVGAGI. The V end lost 5 bases, the J end lost 3 bases, and 11 bases lay between the germline ends. This CDR3 has 13 residues.

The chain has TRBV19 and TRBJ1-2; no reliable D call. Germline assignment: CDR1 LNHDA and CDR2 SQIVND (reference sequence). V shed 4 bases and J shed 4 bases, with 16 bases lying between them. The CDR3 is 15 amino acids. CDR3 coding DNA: TGTGCCAGTAGTACTGTATCACTTGTGAGCTATGGCTACACCTTC. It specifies CASSTVSLVSYGYTF.